Each of the 15 T cell receptor beta chains below was sequenced from the same sample in a study of memory CD4+ T cells and cytomegalovirus serostatus. The sort gate was single viable CD3+CD4+CD8-CD45RO+ cells for memory CD4+ T cells. Produced via immunoSEQ multiplex PCR; TCRdb's table is partial and in-frame only. The table records some 73,000 clones, 60% to 80% of them present only once. Input material: memory CD4+ T cells from blood. The source is an adult in good health and CMV-seropositive.

J is TRBJ2-1 and V is TRBV5-1, with 7 bases fitting TRBD2. Germline V gene data show CDR1 as SGHRS and CDR2 as YFSETQ. This CDR3 has 14 amino acids. V lost 3 bases, J lost 0 bases, and 0 bases stayed unmatched. The CDR3 sequence: CASSSGGSYNEQFF. Written as DNA, the CDR3 is TGCGCCAGCAGCTCGGGGGGCTCCTACAATGAGCAGTTCTTC.

This clone has a count of ten or more. V is TRBV6-1 and J is TRBJ1-1; D unclear. The CDR3 has 13 residues. Trimming stripped 10 bases from V and 6 bases from J, with 18 bases between. CDR1 and CDR2 from the germline V gene are MNHNS and SASEGT. CDR3 DNA sequence: TGTGCCACCACGATCGAACTGAGCGCTGAAGCTTTCTTT. Residues: CATTIELSAEAFF.

V and J are TRBV5-1 and TRBJ2-1; tentative D call: TRBD2 (5 bases). Germline CDR1 reads SGHRS; CDR2 reads YFSETQ. V was cut by 1 base and J by 0 bases, with 8 bases left in between. The CDR3 totals 15 residues. The CDR3, as DNA: TGCGCCAGCAGCTTGATCGGGGACTCCTACAATGAGCAGTTCTTC. As protein: CASSLIGDSYNEQFF.

This clone was counted between two and nine times. The chain joins TRBV7-2 to TRBJ2-2; perhaps TRBD1 as D (5 bases). This CDR3 has 13 amino acids. Germline loops: CDR1 SGHTA, CDR2 FQGNSA. V lost 6 bases and J lost 1, with 6 bases in between. This CDR3 is CASSQGNTGELFF. The CDR3 nucleotides read TGTGCCAGCAGTCAGGGGAACACCGGGGAGCTGTTTTTT.

This chain links TRBV10-3 with TRBJ1-6; TRBD1 matches at 9 bases. Germline CDR1 and CDR2: ENHRY and SYGVKD. Trimming removed 3 bases from V and 7 bases from J; junction bases left unmatched: 1. The CDR3 totals 14 residues. CDR3 amino acids: CAISEQGANSPLHF. CDR3 in DNA: TGTGCCATCAGTGAACAGGGGGCCAATTCACCCCTCCACTTT.

This clone was counted once. This chain uses TRBV5-1 with TRBJ2-1, with D unclear. The germline V gene has CDR1 SGHRS and CDR2 YFSETQ. V lost 0 bases to trimming and J lost 4 bases, with 8 bases between them. This CDR3 spans 14 amino acids. The CDR3 sequence: CASSLEGPYNEQFF. The DNA for the CDR3 is TGCGCCAGCAGCTTGGAAGGTCCATACAATGAGCAGTTCTTC.

This sequence joins TRBV2 and TRBJ2-1; D perhaps matches TRBD1 (5 bases). The CDR3 is made up of 14 amino acids. Trimming took off 2 bases at V and 12 bases at J, with 17 bases between the two ends. CDR1 and CDR2 from the germline V gene are SNHLY and FYNNEI. CDR3 amino acids: CASSETQAGHGQFF. The CDR3 DNA reads as TGTGCCAGCAGTGAAACCCAGGCAGGGCATGGGCAGTTCTTC.

The rearrangement links TRBV5-5 to TRBJ1-2; the match to TRBD1 covers 8 bases. Looked up from germline, CDR1 is SGHKS and CDR2 is YYEKEE (reference sequence). The length of the CDR3 is 14 residues. V shed 4 bases, J shed 12 bases, and the junction held 14 bases outside the gene matches. CDR3 in amino acids: CASSPRPDRVVDTF. DNA of the CDR3: TGTGCCAGCAGCCCTAGACCGGACAGGGTTGTCGACACCTTC.

The rearrangement joins TRBV7-2 to TRBJ2-1, with 8 bases that match TRBD2. Looked up from germline, CDR1 is SGHTA and CDR2 is FQGNSA. The V and J ends lost 0 bases and 1 base, in that order; junction bases with no gene match: 8. The CDR3 runs to 18 residues. The CDR3 DNA sequence: TGTGCCAGCAGCTTAGCGGGCGGAGCGGGAGTATCCTACAATGAGCAGTTCTTC. Translated, it gives CASSLAGGAGVSYNEQFF.

CDR3 nucleotides: TGTGCCAGCAGTGAGGGTTTCACCGGGGAGCTGTTTTTT. It specifies CASSEGFTGELFF. V is TRBV2 and J is TRBJ2-2; the D is unclear. The CDR3 is 13 amino acids. V gave up 3 bases and J gave up 4 bases, with 6 bases separating them. Germline V gene data show CDR1 as SNHLY and CDR2 as FYNNEI.

V usage is TRBV2 and J usage is TRBJ2-5; no clear D gene. Germline V CDR1 and CDR2: SNHLY, FYNNEI. V was trimmed by 4 bases and J by 4 bases, leaving 10 bases between them. The CDR3 is made up of 13 amino acids. The CDR3 DNA follows: TGTGCCAGCAGTGGAGATAGATCAGAGACCCAGTACTTC. Amino acid sequence: CASSGDRSETQYF.

This clone was seen only once. The chain links TRBV5-1 to TRBJ1-4; D is ambiguous. Germline lookup yields CDR1 SGHRS and CDR2 YFSETQ. The CDR3 runs 13 residues. V was trimmed by 0 bases and J by 11 bases, leaving 11 bases between them. CDR3 amino acids: CASSLGMVGKLFF. In DNA form, the CDR3 reads TGCGCCAGCAGCTTGGGTATGGTGGGGAAACTGTTTTTT.

This clone was picked up one time. V usage is TRBV7-2 and J usage is TRBJ2-3; D gene ambiguous. Trimming removed 1 base from V and 4 bases from J, with 9 bases in between. The CDR3 length is 14 residues. Germline assignment: CDR1 SGHTA and CDR2 FQGNSA. CDR3 sequence reads: CASSLVTRADTQYF. DNA for the CDR3: TGTGCCAGCAGCTTAGTGACGAGAGCAGATACGCAGTATTTT.

This clone was seen a few times. The chain has TRBV6-1 and TRBJ1-2; D gene uncertain. With 2 bases removed from V and 1 base from J, the gap between germline ends came to 2 bases. This CDR3 region has 12 residues. CDR1 MNHNS and CDR2 SASEGT come from the germline V gene. CDR3 residues: CASSENNYGYTF. CDR3 nucleotides: TGTGCCAGCAGTGAAAATAACTATGGCTACACCTTC.

The genes are TRBV10-1 and TRBJ1-2, with a weak D call TRBD1 (5 bases). The CDR3 has 13 residues. In germline, CDR1 is WNHNN, CDR2 SYGVQD (reference sequence). V was pared by 5 bases and J by 10 bases, with 17 bases between. The CDR3 bases are TGCGCCAGCAGTTCGAACTCACGGGACCCCTACACCTTC. Translation gives CASSSNSRDPYTF.